This T cell receptor beta chain was obtained from a study of response to subunit inactivated influenza vaccine. The V end lost 1 base, the J end lost 2 bases, and 12 bases lay between the germline ends. Per the germline V gene, CDR1 is SGHVS and CDR2 is FNYEAQ. There are 15 residues in the CDR3. TCRdb reprocessed the RT-PCR reads with MiXCR, giving one entry per CDR3 protein. The sample comprises 860,000 or so distinct CDR3 sequences, 20% to 25% of which are singletons, and about a tenth rests with the top ten. The TCR was taken from a man aged 50 to 60 who received an inactivated influenza vaccine. The chain carries TRBV7-6 and TRBJ2-7; D perhaps matches TRBD1 (6 bases). The sample here was PBMCs from blood, taken about 5 days after vaccination. For the CDR3, the DNA is TGTGCCAGCAGCTTAGGGGCAGGGGAACCCTACGAGCAGTACTTC. It specifies CASSLGAGEPYEQYF.